Listed below are T cell receptor beta chains from one sample, sequenced in a study of blood T cells in healthy people across ages. TCRdb ran MiXCR on the 5' RACE reads and lists one entry per CDR3 protein. The table lists about 680,000 distinct CDR3 sequences, around half of them singletons. Sequenced input: blood. Receptors were obtained from a woman aged 55-70 years in good health. CDR3s include the opening cysteine and the closing phenylalanine or tryptophan. D genes are given only for firm matches. Size is omitted from some rows. Given values are once, few, many or a class for expanded clones.

abundance: many
v_gene: TRBV7-2
j_gene: TRBJ2-1
d_gene: -
CDR3aa: CASRVGLGSSYNEQFF
CDR3nt: TGTGCCAGCAGGGTGGGTCTTGGAAGCTCCTACAATGAGCAGTTCTTC

abundance: once
v_gene: TRBV6-5
j_gene: TRBJ2-5
d_gene: TRBD1
CDR3aa: CASGPVEGAKRNEQYF
CDR3nt: TGTGCCAGCGGACCGGTCGAGGGGGCGAAGAGGAATGAGCAGTACTTC

abundance: -
v_gene: TRBV6-2/TRBV6-3
j_gene: TRBJ2-7
d_gene: -
CDR3aa: CASSTGTDIGPGLYF
CDR3nt: TGTGCCAGCAGCACCGGTACGGACATCGGGCCGGGTCTGTACTTC

abundance: many
v_gene: TRBV7-9
j_gene: TRBJ2-7
d_gene: TRBD2
CDR3aa: CASSLVKGLGVYEQYF
CDR3nt: TGTGCCAGCAGCTTAGTAAAGGGACTAGGAGTCTATGAGCAGTACTTC

abundance: -
v_gene: TRBV20-1
j_gene: TRBJ1-6
d_gene: -
CDR3aa: CSARSPGDSNSPLHF
CDR3nt: TGCAGTGCTAGATCCCCAGGGGATAGTAATTCACCCCTCCACTTT

abundance: -
v_gene: TRBV20-1
j_gene: TRBJ1-1
d_gene: -
CDR3aa: CSAKGRNTEAFF
CDR3nt: TGCAGTGCAAAGGGACGGAACACTGAAGCTTTCTTT

abundance: -
v_gene: TRBV7-9
j_gene: TRBJ2-4
d_gene: TRBD1
CDR3aa: CASSGPVRDRGRTNLFQQYF
CDR3nt: TGTGCCAGCAGCGGACCGGTCCGGGACAGGGGTCGTACCAACCTTTTCCAGCAGTACTTC

abundance: -
v_gene: TRBV6-2/TRBV6-3
j_gene: TRBJ2-7
d_gene: -
CDR3aa: CASSYSIGAPSDNEQYF
CDR3nt: TGTGCCAGCAGTTACTCGATAGGGGCCCCGTCCGACAATGAGCAGTACTTC

abundance: -
v_gene: TRBV5-1
j_gene: TRBJ2-7
d_gene: TRBD1
CDR3aa: CASSVGQGLEQYF
CDR3nt: TGCGCCAGCAGCGTTGGACAGGGTCTCGAGCAGTACTTC

abundance: -
v_gene: TRBV11-3
j_gene: TRBJ2-1
d_gene: -
CDR3aa: CASSTRQVPRNEQFF
CDR3nt: TGTGCCAGCAGCACCCGACAGGTCCCGCGCAATGAGCAGTTCTTC

abundance: -
v_gene: TRBV7-9
j_gene: TRBJ1-2
d_gene: TRBD1
CDR3aa: CASSTFRGLAYGYTF
CDR3nt: TGTGCCAGCAGCACCTTCAGGGGGTTAGCCTATGGCTACACCTTC

abundance: once
v_gene: TRBV2
j_gene: TRBJ1-6
d_gene: -
CDR3aa: CASSDGWGGSPLHF
CDR3nt: TGTGCCAGCAGTGACGGTTGGGGAGGGTCACCCCTCCACTTT

abundance: -
v_gene: TRBV20-1
j_gene: TRBJ2-5
d_gene: TRBD1
CDR3aa: CSARKGALVSETQYF
CDR3nt: TGCAGTGCTAGGAAGGGGGCATTAGTTTCAGAGACCCAGTACTTC

abundance: -
v_gene: TRBV10-3
j_gene: TRBJ1-2
d_gene: -
CDR3aa: CAVSESLWGPYGYTF
CDR3nt: TGTGCCGTCAGTGAGTCGCTGTGGGGACCCTATGGCTACACCTTC

abundance: few
v_gene: TRBV7-3
j_gene: TRBJ1-6
d_gene: -
CDR3aa: CASSTQGNSPLHF
CDR3nt: TGTGCCAGCAGCACACAGGGAAATTCACCCCTCCACTTT

abundance: -
v_gene: TRBV3-1
j_gene: TRBJ2-5
d_gene: TRBD2
CDR3aa: CASSQRGRRAGTQYF
CDR3nt: TGTGCCAGCAGCCAACGCGGGAGAAGGGCGGGGACCCAGTACTTC

abundance: many
v_gene: TRBV24-1
j_gene: TRBJ2-5
d_gene: TRBD1
CDR3aa: CATSDRGQVETQYF
CDR3nt: TGTGCCACCTCCGACAGGGGTCAGGTTGAGACCCAGTACTTC

abundance: few
v_gene: TRBV20-1
j_gene: TRBJ2-3
d_gene: -
CDR3aa: CSAIRAGADTQYF
CDR3nt: TGCAGTGCTATTAGGGCCGGGGCAGATACGCAGTATTTT

abundance: -
v_gene: TRBV7-3
j_gene: TRBJ2-1
d_gene: -
CDR3aa: CASSHRLSSYNEQFF
CDR3nt: TGTGCCAGCAGCCACAGGTTGAGCTCCTACAATGAGCAGTTCTTC

abundance: -
v_gene: TRBV28
j_gene: TRBJ2-3
d_gene: -
CDR3aa: CASRLPQGTDTQYF
CDR3nt: TGTGCCAGCAGACTACCACAGGGAACAGATACGCAGTATTTT

abundance: -
v_gene: TRBV4-3
j_gene: TRBJ2-2
d_gene: -
CDR3aa: CASSLNLAGSGTTNTGELFF
CDR3nt: TGCGCCAGCAGCCTCAACCTCGCGGGCTCCGGGACAACGAACACCGGGGAGCTGTTTTTT

abundance: many
v_gene: TRBV12-3/TRBV12-4
j_gene: TRBJ2-7
d_gene: TRBD2
CDR3aa: CASSLGASGTSEQYF
CDR3nt: TGTGCCAGCAGCCTAGGGGCTAGCGGAACGAGCGAGCAGTACTTC

abundance: -
v_gene: TRBV20-1
j_gene: TRBJ2-2
d_gene: -
CDR3aa: CSADSLTGELFF
CDR3nt: TGCAGTGCTGACAGCCTCACCGGGGAGCTGTTTTTT

abundance: -
v_gene: TRBV6-1
j_gene: TRBJ1-2
d_gene: -
CDR3aa: CASSEDRVDGYTF
CDR3nt: TGTGCCAGCAGTGAAGACAGGGTTGATGGCTACACCTTC

abundance: -
v_gene: TRBV2
j_gene: TRBJ2-2
d_gene: -
CDR3aa: CASNWKGDTGELFF
CDR3nt: TGTGCCAGTAACTGGAAGGGGGACACCGGGGAGCTGTTTTTT

abundance: -
v_gene: TRBV20-1
j_gene: TRBJ1-6
d_gene: -
CDR3aa: CSASPQTRGPNSPLHF
CDR3nt: TGCAGTGCTAGCCCTCAGACCAGGGGACCCAATTCACCCCTCCACTTT

abundance: -
v_gene: TRBV14
j_gene: TRBJ1-2
d_gene: -
CDR3aa: CASSQLGRTSNYGYTF
CDR3nt: TGTGCCAGCAGCCAACTTGGCAGGACGTCTAACTATGGCTACACCTTC